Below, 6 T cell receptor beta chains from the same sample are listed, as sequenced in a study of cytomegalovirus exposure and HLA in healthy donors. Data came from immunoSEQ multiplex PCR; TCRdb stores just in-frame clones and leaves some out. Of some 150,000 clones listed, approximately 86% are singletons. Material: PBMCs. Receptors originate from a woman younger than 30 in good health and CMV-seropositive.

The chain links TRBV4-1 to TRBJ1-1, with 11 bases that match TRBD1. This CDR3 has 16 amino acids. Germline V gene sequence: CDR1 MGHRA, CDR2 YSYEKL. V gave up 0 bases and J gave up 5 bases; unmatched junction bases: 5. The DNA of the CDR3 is TGCGCCAGCAGCCAAGAGGGGACAGGGGGTCGGACTGAAGCTTTCTTT. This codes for CASSQEGTGGRTEAFF.

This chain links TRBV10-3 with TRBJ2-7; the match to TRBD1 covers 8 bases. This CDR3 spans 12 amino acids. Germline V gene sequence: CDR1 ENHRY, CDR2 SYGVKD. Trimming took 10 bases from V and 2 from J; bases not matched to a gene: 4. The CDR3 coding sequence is TGTGCCACGGGACAGGCCACCTACGAGCAGTACTTC. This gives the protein CATGQATYEQYF.

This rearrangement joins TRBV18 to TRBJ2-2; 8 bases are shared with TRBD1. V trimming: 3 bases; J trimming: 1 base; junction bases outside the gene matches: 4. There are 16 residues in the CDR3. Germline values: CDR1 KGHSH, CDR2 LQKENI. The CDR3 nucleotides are TGTGCCAGCTCACCCCCGGGACAGGTGAACACCGGGGAGCTGTTTTTT. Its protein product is CASSPPGQVNTGELFF.

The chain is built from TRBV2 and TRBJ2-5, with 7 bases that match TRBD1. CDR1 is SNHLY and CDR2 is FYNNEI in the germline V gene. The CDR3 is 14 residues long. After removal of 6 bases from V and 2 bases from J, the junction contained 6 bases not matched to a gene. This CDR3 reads CASRTQQGQETQYF. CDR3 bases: TGTGCCAGCAGGACCCAACAGGGGCAAGAGACCCAGTACTTC.

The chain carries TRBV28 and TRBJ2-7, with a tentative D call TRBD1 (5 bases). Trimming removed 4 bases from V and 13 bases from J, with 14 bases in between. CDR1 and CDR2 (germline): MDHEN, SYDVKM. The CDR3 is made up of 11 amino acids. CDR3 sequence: CASSYQGLCYF. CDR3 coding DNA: TGTGCCAGCAGTTACCAGGGTCTTTGTTACTTC.

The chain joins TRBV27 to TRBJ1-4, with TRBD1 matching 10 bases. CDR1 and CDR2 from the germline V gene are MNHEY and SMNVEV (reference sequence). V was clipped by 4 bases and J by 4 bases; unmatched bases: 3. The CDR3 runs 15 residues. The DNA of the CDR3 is TGTGCCAGCAGTTCATGGACAGGGGGTAATGAAAAACTGTTTTTT. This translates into CASSSWTGGNEKLFF.